This T cell receptor (beta chain) was recovered during a study of diagnostic markers for celiac disease (dated by TCRdb to the early 2020s). Of note for this clonotype: What this receptor recognizes is not known.

Instrument used: Illumina MiSeq. The reads went through TCRdb reprocessing, and each CDR3 protein sequence gets one entry with no DNA. The table for this sample lists several thousand distinct CDR3 sequences. 6% to 6.5% of the sample comes from the top ten. There are 15 amino acids in the CDR3, from cysteine to phenylalanine inclusive. The record lacks a DNA sequence. CDR1 and CDR2, looked up from the germline V gene, are SNHLY and FYNNEI. Recombination connected TRBV2 to TRBJ1-2; absent DNA, TCRdb's TRBD1 call cannot be checked. The receptor was derived from a human donor. This table probably holds off-target reads from a library built for another chain. The sequenced sample was either unsorted cells or a sorted T cell fraction (not recorded which). The CDR3 sequence is CASSLIGRGGYGYTF.